One sample yielded the 25 T cell receptor beta chains listed below, sequenced in a study of human T cells and chemical hapten exposure. Stated time point: patch test 1, 2 weeks after DPC sensitization. Treatment given: therapeutic diphenylcyclopropenone sensitization with weekly scalp DPC. TCRdb reprocessed the RACE reads via MiXCR and lists one record per CDR3 protein. The table includes around 380,000 distinct CDR3 sequences, more than 4.5% detected once. Sequencing used whole blood, obtained in connection with sensitization to the hapten diphenylcyclopropenone (DPC). These receptors all stem from a woman aged 45-65 years with alopecia areata. Some clones in this sample may be carry-over from other donors' samples.

This clonotype was counted at least ten times. The rearrangement joins TRBV24-1 to TRBJ2-1, with D perhaps matching TRBD2 (6 bases). Trimming shortened V by 3 bases and J by 5 bases, and 13 bases separated the two germline ends. CDR1 KGHDR and CDR2 SFDVKD come from the germline V gene. CDR3 length: 15 residues. As DNA, the CDR3 is TGTGCCACCAGTGATCCGAGCGCGGGGAACAATGAGCAGTTCTTC. Its protein is CATSDPSAGNNEQFF.

V and J are TRBV28 and TRBJ1-4; 9 bases line up with TRBD1. The length of the CDR3 is 18 residues. Unmatched junction bases numbered 14, after V lost 2 bases and J lost 7 bases. Germline V gene data show CDR1 as MDHEN and CDR2 as SYDVKM. The CDR3: CASSLVTGGKALGEKLFF. The CDR3 DNA reads as TGTGCCAGCAGTTTAGTCACAGGGGGCAAGGCGTTAGGTGAAAAACTGTTTTTT.

In this sample, this clonotype turned up many times. This sequence joins TRBV7-8 and TRBJ2-3; maybe TRBD2 (5 bases). Germline-derived CDR1 and CDR2 are SGHVS and FQNEAQ. The CDR3 totals 13 residues. The V gene lost 8 bases and the J gene lost 0 bases, with 9 bases spanning the gap. The CDR3 DNA is TGTGCCAGCGAAAGAGGGAGCACAGATACGCAGTATTTT. This codes for CASERGSTDTQYF.

This clonotype was recorded many times. The CDR3 DNA sequence: TGTGCCAGCAGTCCCCTGGGACAGGGAGGGACCTACGAGCAGTACTTC. Its translation: CASSPLGQGGTYEQYF. This sequence joins TRBV27 and TRBJ2-7; 9 bases fit TRBD1. Germline-derived CDR1 and CDR2 are MNHEY and SMNVEV (reference sequence). This CDR3 spans 16 amino acids. The V gene end was trimmed by 5 bases and the J gene end by 2 bases; junction bases not matched to a gene: 10.

This clonotype was recorded at least ten times. V usage is TRBV21-1 and J usage is TRBJ1-2; the D call TRBD1 from the table was never checked on the DNA. TRBV21-1 is reported as a pseudogene. The length of the CDR3 is 15 residues. CDR3 DNA sequence: TGTGCCAGCAGCAGAATCTTACAGGGAAACTATGGCTACACCTTC. Its protein product is CASSRILQGNYGYTF.

This rearrangement joins TRBV28 to TRBJ1-2; 8 bases are a match to TRBD1. V shed 3 bases, J shed 6 bases, and the junction held 12 bases outside the gene matches. Germline V gene sequence: CDR1 MDHEN, CDR2 SYDVKM. The CDR3 is 16 amino acids. CDR3 in amino acids: CASSFGGQVKLDGYTF. The CDR3 DNA is TGTGCCAGCAGTTTTGGGGGACAGGTTAAACTCGATGGCTACACCTTC.

There are many counts of this clonotype. The chain uses TRBV6-2 or TRBV6-3 and TRBJ2-3; D could derive from TRBD1 or TRBD2 (5 bases each). Trimming took off 6 bases at V and 2 bases at J, with 24 bases between the two ends. Germline V gene sequence: CDR1 MNHEY, CDR2 SVGEGT. The CDR3 spans 18 residues. CDR3 protein: CASRWGRVSLPNTDTQYF. The CDR3 nucleotides read TGTGCCAGCAGATGGGGGAGAGTGTCCTTGCCAAACACAGATACGCAGTATTTT.

This clonotype came up many times. The chain employs TRBV4-3 and TRBJ2-2; D is undetermined. V was clipped by 0 bases and J by 7 bases, with 12 bases between them. Germline assignment: CDR1 LGHNA and CDR2 YSLEER. CDR3 size: 15 residues. CDR3 in amino acids: CASSQDWPSRGELFF. The CDR3 DNA reads as TGCGCCAGCAGCCAAGATTGGCCGTCGCGCGGGGAGCTGTTTTTT.

This clonotype was seen a handful of times. A much more abundant neighbour one base away suggests this may be a read error. The J gene is TRBJ1-1, the V gene TRBV2; D is undetermined. Germline assignment: CDR1 SNHLY and CDR2 FYNNEI. The CDR3 runs 13 residues. With 4 bases removed from V and 1 base from J, the gap between germline ends came to 7 bases. The CDR3 protein is CASSVLGNTEAFF. The CDR3 DNA sequence: TGTGCCAGCAGTGTACTGGGGAACACTGAAGCTTTCTTT. Full variable domain (outside the CDR3, taken from reference TRBV2 and TRBJ1-1): EPEVTQTPSHQVTQMGQEVILRCVPISNHLYFYWYRQILGQKVEFLVSFYNNEISEKSEIFDDQFSVERPDGSNFTLKIRSTKLEDSAMYFCASSVLGNTEAFFGQGTRLTVV.

Many counts were recorded for this clonotype. The CDR3 DNA reads as TGTGCCAGCAGTTTAGAGGGTAGCGATCAAGAGACCCAGTACTTC. Encoded protein: CASSLEGSDQETQYF. The chain links TRBV12-3 or TRBV12-4 to TRBJ2-5; possibly TRBD2 for D (5 bases). The CDR3 is 15 amino acids. Trimming removed 1 base at V and 2 bases at J, with 11 bases between.

This clonotype was recorded at least ten times. CDR3 loop: CASSPRQGNNSPLHF. In nucleotides, the CDR3 is TGTGCCAGCTCACCCCGCCAGGGGAATAATTCACCCCTCCACTTT. The chain couples TRBV18 to TRBJ1-6, with D possibly matching TRBD1 (6 bases). V lost 3 bases and J lost 5, with 11 bases in between. The CDR3 length is 15 residues. CDR1 and CDR2 (germline): KGHSH, LQKENI.

This clonotype has ten or more counts. The V call is TRBV6-2 or TRBV6-3, the J call TRBJ2-5; 11 bases match TRBD2. The CDR3 spans 17 residues. Germline values: CDR1 MNHEY, CDR2 SVGEGT. Losses at the gene ends were 4 bases for V and 4 bases for J; bases not matched to a gene: 11. The CDR3 sequence is CASSSYASGRFAETQYF. CDR3 bases: TGTGCCAGCAGTTCCTACGCTAGCGGGAGGTTCGCAGAGACCCAGTACTTC.

This clonotype has a count of ten or more. The genes are TRBV12-3 or TRBV12-4 and TRBJ1-1, with D possibly TRBD1 on 6 matching bases. With 4 bases removed from V and 1 base from J, the gap between germline ends came to 19 bases. The CDR3 length is 17 residues. The CDR3 sequence is CASSSWWSGTQNTEAFF. The CDR3 DNA sequence: TGTGCCAGCAGTTCATGGTGGTCCGGGACACAGAACACTGAAGCTTTCTTT.

The chain couples TRBV7-2 to TRBJ2-5; D unresolved. Trimming pared 5 bases from V and 2 bases from J, leaving 12 bases between. The CDR3 is 14 amino acids. The germline V gene has CDR1 SGHTA and CDR2 FQGNSA. CDR3 bases: TGTGCCAGCAGCCCCCCCGATCCGCAAGAGACCCAGTACTTC. Protein product: CASSPPDPQETQYF.

This clonotype has at least ten counts. This chain joins TRBV6-5 and TRBJ1-1; D uncertain. This CDR3 has 12 residues. V shed 0 bases and J shed 4 bases, with 3 bases lying between them. Germline V lookup: CDR1 MNHEY, CDR2 SVGAGI. DNA of the CDR3: TGTGCCAGCAGTTACTCGACCACTGAAGCTTTCTTT. The encoded protein is CASSYSTTEAFF.

This clonotype came up many times. This chain uses TRBV21-1 with TRBJ2-5; TRBD1, as called in the table, went unchecked against the DNA. TRBV21-1 is a recognized pseudogene. This CDR3 is built from 12 residues. In nucleotides, the CDR3 is TGTGCCAGCAGGGGCGGAGGAGAGACCCAGTACTTC. Amino acid sequence: CASRGGGETQYF.

This clonotype was seen repeatedly, ten times or more. V gene TRBV29-1 combines with J gene TRBJ2-5, with D perhaps matching TRBD1 (6 bases). The CDR3 consists of 14 residues. Germline CDR1 is SQVTM and CDR2 is ANQGSEA. With 3 bases removed from V and 2 bases from J, the gap between germline ends came to 13 bases. The CDR3: CSVDGTTPQETQYF. CDR3 in DNA: TGCAGCGTTGATGGGACAACTCCGCAAGAGACCCAGTACTTC.

The chain recombines TRBV27 with TRBJ2-4; no definite D call. Trimming stripped 5 bases from V and 0 bases from J, with 11 bases between. This CDR3 region has 15 residues. Germline V lookup: CDR1 MNHEY, CDR2 SMNVEV (reference sequence). As DNA, the CDR3 is TGTGCCAGCAGTCCCCTTCTAGGAGCCAAAAACATTCAGTACTTC. Its translation is CASSPLLGAKNIQYF.

The V and J genes are TRBV7-7 and TRBJ2-7; 11 bases map to TRBD1. CDR1 is SSHAT and CDR2 is FNYEAQ in the germline V gene (reference sequence). The CDR3 has 13 residues. After removal of 4 bases from V and 5 bases from J, the junction contained 1 base not matched to a gene. CDR3 coding DNA: TGTGCCAGCAGCTCGGGACAGGGGGACGAGCAGTACTTC. This translates into CASSSGQGDEQYF.

This clonotype was recorded many times. J is TRBJ1-2 and V is TRBV28, with a possible D match to TRBD1 (5 bases). V was trimmed by 2 bases and J by 8 bases, leaving 12 bases between them. CDR3 length: 13 residues. Looked up from germline, CDR1 is MDHEN and CDR2 is SYDVKM. The CDR3 sequence is CASSLVTVLGYTF. In DNA form, the CDR3 reads TGTGCCAGCAGTTTAGTGACAGTCTTGGGCTACACCTTC.

This clonotype was found many times. This sequence joins TRBV28 and TRBJ2-1; D is unresolved. CDR3 length equals 11 residues. CDR1 is MDHEN and CDR2 is SYDVKM in the germline V gene. The ends were cut back, 5 bases at V and 9 bases at J, with 8 bases in the middle. The CDR3, as DNA: TGTGCCAGCAGTGTGCAGAGTGAGCAGTTCTTC. It specifies CASSVQSEQFF.

This clonotype has only a few counts. V is TRBV7-9 and J is TRBJ1-6, with 7 bases fitting TRBD1. V shed 2 bases, J shed 10 bases, and the junction held 8 bases outside the gene matches. The CDR3 is made up of 15 amino acids. Germline-derived CDR1 and CDR2 are SEHNR and FQNEAQ (reference sequence). The CDR3 DNA follows: TGTGCCAGCAGCTTAAGGACAGGCTCAGAGTCACCCCTCCACTTT. Residues: CASSLRTGSESPLHF.

This clonotype was recorded a few times. This chain uses TRBV5-1 with TRBJ2-6, with D hard to call. This CDR3 is built from 17 residues. From germline, CDR1 is SGHRS and CDR2 YFSETQ. V was shortened by 0 bases and J by 0 bases, with 10 bases between the two germline ends. Here the CDR3 DNA reads TGCGCCAGCAGCTTGGCGGAGTCCAGCTCTGGGGCCAACGTCCTGACTTTC. The encoded protein is CASSLAESSSGANVLTF.

The chain is built from TRBV18 and TRBJ2-5; D remains ambiguous. CDR1 and CDR2 from the germline V gene are KGHSH and LQKENI. The CDR3 spans 14 residues. Trimming removed 1 base from V and 5 bases from J, with 11 bases in between. The CDR3 sequence: CASSPRKVRETQYF. The DNA for the CDR3 is TGTGCCAGCTCACCACGGAAGGTCCGGGAGACCCAGTACTTC.

The table lists this clonotype with many counts. This rearrangement joins TRBV28 to TRBJ1-5; no definite D call. V lost 3 bases and J 5 bases, leaving 8 bases between the germline ends. In germline, CDR1 is MDHEN, CDR2 SYDVKM. There are 13 residues in the CDR3. This CDR3 reads CASSFPTYQPQHF. CDR3 sequence (DNA): TGTGCCAGCAGTTTCCCAACATATCAGCCCCAGCATTTT.